This T cell receptor beta chain was observed in a study of cytomegalovirus exposure and HLA in healthy donors. A multiplex PCR was run with 60 Vbeta primers and 13 Jbeta primers. Clones were read by immunoSEQ multiplex PCR, and TCRdb kept only the in-frame ones, dropping some. The sample holds about 120,000 clones, less than 85% seen once. Germline V gives CDR1 SGHVS, CDR2 FQNEAQ. Trimming removed 5 bases from V and 6 bases from J; junction bases left unmatched: 5. CDR3 length: 13 residues. This TCR was recovered from a man between 18 and 29 years old in good health and CMV-seropositive. Input material: PBMCs. This chain joins TRBV7-8 and TRBJ2-7; 9 bases line up with TRBD2. CDR3 region: CASSLRGRGEQYF. The CDR3 DNA sequence: TGTGCCAGCAGCCTCCGCGGGAGGGGCGAGCAGTACTTC.